The sequence of this T cell receptor (beta chain) was determined in a study of blood T cell repertoires in COVID-19 (TCRdb year 2020). Study-wide context: Collaborator samples came from the United States, Italy and Spain and covered acute and convalescent phases of COVID-19. The prospective study material was composed of cDNA or gDNA derived from T cells, B-cell-depleted T cells, or PBMCs. Deeply sampled blood TCRbeta repertoires from subjects exposed to, actively infected with, or recovered from COVID-19 were included in the dataset. A freely available public database, intended as a resource for researchers studying the immune response to SARS-CoV-2, is where the repertoires were released. The samples were drawn from the first 160 participants of the ongoing ImmuneRACE study and from 1,254 subjects provided by 6 global collaborators. Nearly every sample came with metadata listing a de-identified subject ID, COVID-19 status, age in years and sex. Where available, HLA class I and class II types were taken from metadata supplied by the sample provider and were not determined by assay-based typing. The research as a whole found: Clinical and demographic metadata were provided uncurated, with the amount varying by source and participant.

This clone was seen only a few times. The target of this receptor is not known. Base quality data are lacking; no much larger clone is found one base away. V and J are trimmed by 10 bases and 8 bases, and the gene matches miss 14 bases of the junction. The CDR3 has 14 amino acids, counting the end cysteine and phenylalanine. Only the CDR3 part of the read is kept: 42 bases, read in frame from the first base. Looking up the germline V gene yields CDR1 SNHLY and CDR2 FYNNEI. Participants in the prospective study were aged 18 to 89 years, lived in about two dozen United States geographic areas, and enrolled through a virtual design. In the prospective study, cohorts were assigned on the basis of participant-reported clinical history obtained from a screening survey and a study questionnaire. For ImmuneRACE Cohort 3, a participant was defined as recovered based on two consecutive negative NP/OP PCR tests, clearance by a healthcare professional, or resolution of symptoms. In the prospective study, mobile phlebotomists collected whole blood, serum and a nasopharyngeal or oropharyngeal swab from each participant. Over a roughly 2-month period, participants in the prospective study had the option of providing additional blood draws and questionnaires. Before DNA extraction, prospective study blood samples were shipped either frozen or at room temperature.

TCRbeta CDR3 regions were amplified from genomic DNA using the immunoSEQ Assay, a bias-controlled multiplex PCR. In the paper's pipeline: The number of nucleated cells in each sample was estimated by amplification of reference gene primers within the assay. To quantify the absolute abundance of each unique TCRbeta CDR3 rearrangement, sequence reads were collapsed and filtered. For each sample, productive Simpson clonality was calculated as the square root of Simpson's diversity index across productive rearrangements. TCRdb limited this immuneACCESS table to in-frame rearrangements with V and J called. A share of clones is missing; checked studies link under half to unresolved V genes, and the rest is unexplained. V and J calls and clone size are copied from that table; D and trimming were computed from the DNA. Present in this sample are a few hundred thousand clones, roughly 84% of which were seen just once. 5.5% to 7.5% of the sample is in the top ten clones.

The sequence is built from TRBV2 and TRBJ1-2, with 9 bases matching TRBD1. The sequencing input was PBMCs or T cells enriched from blood (not recorded which). This sequence was found in a woman aged 40 to 50 who had recovered from COVID-19. This receptor has the CDR3 CAIRGEGQGSGYTF. The sequenced DNA: TGTGCCATCAGAGGTGAGGGACAGGGCTCCGGCTACACCTTC.